This T cell receptor (beta chain) emerged from a study of blood T cells in healthy people across ages. The germline V gene encodes CDR1 DFQATT and CDR2 SNEGSKA (reference sequence). The V end was cut by 6 bases, the J end by 3 bases, with 12 bases between. This CDR3 spans 12 amino acids. For the second PCR, which ran for 7 to 11 cycles, a sample-barcoded 5' primer and a J-beta primer mix were used. Each cDNA molecule carried a tag from a template-switch adaptor that contained 12 random nucleotides. MiXCR, applied by TCRdb to the 5' RACE reads, yields one record per CDR3 protein. This repertoire shows 1,500,000 or so distinct CDR3 sequences, 45% to 70% found once; its top ten account for over 5.5%. Study findings and constraints: The recorded TCR beta diversity per million T cells decreased in a roughly linear manner with age. The study lacked donor CMV status, which possibly confounded expanded clonotype changes.

As to this clonotype: Its antigen is currently unknown.

This TCR was recovered from a man younger than 35 in good health. The chain carries TRBV20-1 and TRBJ2-7; maybe TRBD1 (5 bases). What was sequenced was blood. In DNA form, the CDR3 reads TGCAGTGCAATTGACAGTCACTACGAGCAGTACTTC. It is translated as CSAIDSHYEQYF.